This TCR beta chain was identified in a study of blood T cells in healthy people across ages. The second PCR ran roughly 6 to 11 cycles with a sample-barcoded 5' primer and J-beta primers. TCRdb reanalysed the 5' RACE reads using MiXCR and keeps one entry per CDR3 protein. This sample has about 1.4 million distinct CDR3 sequences, with roughly 64% found just once. Study-level results: There was no known CMV status for donors, so expanded clonotype changes were possibly confounded. Comparison with aged donors showed that long-lived donors had more naive CD4+ cells and higher diversity.

The CDR3 runs to 16 residues. V gave up 3 bases and J gave up 6 bases; unmatched junction bases: 13. CDR1 is SGHTS and CDR2 is YDEGEE in the germline V gene. In regard to this clonotype: Its antigen is currently unknown.

The chain uses TRBV5-8 and TRBJ1-1; TRBD1 aligns across 8 bases. The TCR originated in a man aged 18 to 35 in good health. Input material: blood. DNA for the CDR3: TGTGCCAGCAGCTGGGGAAATGGACAGGGCGAGGCTGAAGCTTTCTTT. Its protein is CASSWGNGQGEAEAFF.